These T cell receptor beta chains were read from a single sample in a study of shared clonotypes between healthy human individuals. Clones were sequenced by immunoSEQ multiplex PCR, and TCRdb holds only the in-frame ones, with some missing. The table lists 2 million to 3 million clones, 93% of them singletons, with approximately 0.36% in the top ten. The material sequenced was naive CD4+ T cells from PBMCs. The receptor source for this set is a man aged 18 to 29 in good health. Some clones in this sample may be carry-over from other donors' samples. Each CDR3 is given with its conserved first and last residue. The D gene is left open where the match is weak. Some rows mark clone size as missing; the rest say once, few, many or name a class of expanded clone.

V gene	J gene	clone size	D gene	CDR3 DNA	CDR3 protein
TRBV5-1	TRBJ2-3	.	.	TGCGCCAGCAGCTATATCCTACAGTCAGATACGCAGTATTTT	CASSYILQSDTQYF
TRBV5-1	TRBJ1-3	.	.	TGCGCCAGCAGCCCCGATTCCCCGAAAGGAAACACCATATATTTT	CASSPDSPKGNTIYF
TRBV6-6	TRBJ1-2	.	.	TGTGCCAGCAGTTATACGCCAGCCACTAACTATGGCTACACCTTC	CASSYTPATNYGYTF
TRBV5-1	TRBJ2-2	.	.	TGCGCCAGCAGCTTGCTAGGGGGAGACACCGGGGAGCTGTTTTTT	CASSLLGGDTGELFF
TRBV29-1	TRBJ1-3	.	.	TGCAGCGTCCGCAACAGGGAACCTGGAAACACCATATATTTT	CSVRNREPGNTIYF
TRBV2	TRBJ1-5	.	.	TGTGCCAGCAGTGATTATGGCAATCAGCCCCAGCATTTT	CASSDYGNQPQHF
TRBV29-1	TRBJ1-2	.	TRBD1	TGCAGCGTTAGAGGGTCCGGACAGGGGATCTCCCTCGATGGCTACACCTTC	CSVRGSGQGISLDGYTF
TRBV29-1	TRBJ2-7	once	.	TGCAGCGCGAAAGGCCGGGGTTCCACCTACGAGCAGTACTTC	CSAKGRGSTYEQYF
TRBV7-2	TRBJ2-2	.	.	TGTGCCAGCAGCTCCCGGGGCACGAACACCGGGGAGCTGTTTTTT	CASSSRGTNTGELFF
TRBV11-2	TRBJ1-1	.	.	TGTGCCAGCAGCTTAGCAGGCAGGAACACTGAAGCTTTCTTT	CASSLAGRNTEAFF
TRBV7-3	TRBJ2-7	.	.	TGTGCCAGCAGCTTAATCGCCCACGAGCAGTACTTC	CASSLIAHEQYF
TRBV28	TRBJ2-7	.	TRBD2	TGTGCCACCTTGACTAGCGGGAGGGCGAACGAGCAGTACTTC	CATLTSGRANEQYF
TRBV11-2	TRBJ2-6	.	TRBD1	TGTGCCAGCACCAACAGGGGAGCCAGAAAACGGGCCAACGTCCTGACTTTC	CASTNRGARKRANVLTF
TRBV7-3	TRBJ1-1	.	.	TGTGCCAGCAGCCTCCTCTCTGACAGGAACACTGAAGCTTTCTTT	CASSLLSDRNTEAFF
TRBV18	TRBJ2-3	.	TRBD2	TGTGCCAGCTCACCAGGACTAGCGGGATACACAGATACGCAGTATTTT	CASSPGLAGYTDTQYF
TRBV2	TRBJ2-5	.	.	TGTGCCAGCAGGTTGTACCAAGAGACCCAGTACTTC	CASRLYQETQYF
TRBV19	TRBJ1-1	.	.	TGTGCCAGTAGCCCGGGCAGGAACACTGAAGCTTTCTTT	CASSPGRNTEAFF
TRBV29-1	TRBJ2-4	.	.	TGCAGCGTCGCTAAGACAGGCGGAAACCGCCTAGCCAAAAACATTCAGTACTTC	CSVAKTGGNRLAKNIQYF
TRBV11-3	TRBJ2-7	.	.	TGTGCCAGCAGCCAAGGGGGGGACGGATACGAGCAGTACTTC	CASSQGGDGYEQYF
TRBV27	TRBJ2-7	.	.	TGTGCCAGCAGTTTCTCCCAGACGTCCTACGAGCAGTACTTC	CASSFSQTSYEQYF
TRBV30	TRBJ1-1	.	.	TGTGCCTGGAGTGTACCCCCAACCTCACTCGAAGCTTTCTTT	CAWSVPPTSLEAFF
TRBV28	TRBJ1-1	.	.	TGTGCCAGCGAGAACAGGCTGAACACTGAAGCTTTCTTT	CASENRLNTEAFF
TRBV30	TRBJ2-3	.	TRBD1	TGTGCCTGGGGGACAGGGGGCATACACACAGATACGCAGTATTTT	CAWGTGGIHTDTQYF
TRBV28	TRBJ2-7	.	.	TGTGCCAGCACCTCATCGACGGACTCCTACGAGCAGTACTTC	CASTSSTDSYEQYF
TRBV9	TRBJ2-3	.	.	TGTGCCAGCACCCAGTTTAGCACAGATACGCAGTATTTT	CASTQFSTDTQYF
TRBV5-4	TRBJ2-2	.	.	TGTGCCAGCAGACGGGAGAACACCGGGGAGCTGTTTTTT	CASRRENTGELFF
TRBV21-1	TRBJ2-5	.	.	TGTGCCAGCCACCGGACACAAGAGACCCAGTACTTC	CASHRTQETQYF
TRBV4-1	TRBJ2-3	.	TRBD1	TGCGCCAGCAGCCAGAGACAGGGGGCTGAAGATACGCAGTATTTT	CASSQRQGAEDTQYF
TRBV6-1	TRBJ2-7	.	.	TGTGCCAGCAGTGAACCCGGGAGCTCCTACGAGCAGTACTTC	CASSEPGSSYEQYF
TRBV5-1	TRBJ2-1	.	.	TGCGCCAGCAGCTTCGGGGGCCTCGGAGATGAGCAGTTCTTC	CASSFGGLGDEQFF
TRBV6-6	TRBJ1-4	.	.	TGTGCCACCTCAATGGGGGCGACTAATGAAAAACTGTTTTTT	CATSMGATNEKLFF
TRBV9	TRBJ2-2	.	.	TGTGCCAGCAGCGTCGGGCAGTCAGCGAACACCGGGGAGCTGTTTTTT	CASSVGQSANTGELFF
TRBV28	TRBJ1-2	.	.	TGTGCCAGCAAGTTGACTTCGGTGGCCTATGGCTACACCTTC	CASKLTSVAYGYTF
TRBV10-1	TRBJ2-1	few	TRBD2	TGCGCCAGCAGTGAGTCGACGGCTAGCGGGTACAATGAGCAGTTCTTC	CASSESTASGYNEQFF
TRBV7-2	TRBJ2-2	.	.	TGTGCCAGCAGCTTAGCTCGGCGGGAGAACACCGGGGAGCTGTTTTTT	CASSLARRENTGELFF
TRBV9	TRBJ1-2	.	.	TGTGCCAGCAGTCGGTCGGACTATGGCTACACCTTC	CASSRSDYGYTF
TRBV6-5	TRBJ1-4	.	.	TGTGCCAGCAGCCTCAGCTGGGGTGAAAAACTGTTTTTT	CASSLSWGEKLFF
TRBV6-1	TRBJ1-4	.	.	TGTGCCAGCAGTGAAGAGGATAACAGGTCAGAACTGTTTTTT	CASSEEDNRSELFF
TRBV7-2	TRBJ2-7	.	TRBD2	TGTGCCAGCGGGGGGGAAAGCGGTTACGAGCAGTACTTC	CASGGESGYEQYF
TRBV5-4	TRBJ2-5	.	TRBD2	TGTGCCAGCAGCCGGGGACTAGCGGGAGGGGGGTTGGAGACCCAGTACTTC	CASSRGLAGGGLETQYF
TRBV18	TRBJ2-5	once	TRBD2	TGTGCCAGCTCACTCTCGGGAGGTAGCGGGTGGTACGAAGAGACCCAGTACTTC	CASSLSGGSGWYEETQYF
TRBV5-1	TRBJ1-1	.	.	TGCGCCAGCAGCCTCCTAGCGGGAGGCGGGCTGAACACTGAAGCTTTCTTT	CASSLLAGGGLNTEAFF